Listed here is a single T cell receptor beta chain. The RNA, about 0.45 to 1 ug, was put through reverse transcription using random hexamers. MiXCR was run by TCRdb on the immunoSEQ multiplex PCR reads, yielding one entry per CDR3 protein. The table lists over 140,000 distinct CDR3 sequences, about 95% of them singletons. The sample originates from a study of CD8 T cells in Susac syndrome. The germline gives CDR1 SEHNR, CDR2 FQNEAQ (reference sequence). This CDR3 comprises 14 residues. The V end lost 3 bases, the J end lost 5 bases, and 14 bases lay between the germline ends. The receptor's source is a human donor with Susac syndrome. The chain couples TRBV7-9 to TRBJ2-7; the D is unclear. Sequencing input: CD4+ T cells from PBMCs. The CDR3 spells CASSFLFGVNEQYF. Written as DNA, the CDR3 is TGTGCCAGCAGCTTCTTGTTTGGGGTCAACGAGCAGTACTTC.